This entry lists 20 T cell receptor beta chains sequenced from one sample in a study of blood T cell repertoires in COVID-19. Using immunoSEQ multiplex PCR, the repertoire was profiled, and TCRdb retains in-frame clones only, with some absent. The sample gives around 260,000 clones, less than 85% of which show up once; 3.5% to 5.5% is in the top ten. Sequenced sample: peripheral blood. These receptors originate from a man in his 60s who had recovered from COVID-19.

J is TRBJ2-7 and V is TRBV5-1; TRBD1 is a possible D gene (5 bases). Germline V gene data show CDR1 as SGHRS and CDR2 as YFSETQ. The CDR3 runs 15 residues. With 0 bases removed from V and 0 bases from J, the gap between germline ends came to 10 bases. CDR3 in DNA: TGCGCCAGCAGCTTGGGGGGCACCTCCTCCTACGAGCAGTACTTC. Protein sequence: CASSLGGTSSYEQYF.

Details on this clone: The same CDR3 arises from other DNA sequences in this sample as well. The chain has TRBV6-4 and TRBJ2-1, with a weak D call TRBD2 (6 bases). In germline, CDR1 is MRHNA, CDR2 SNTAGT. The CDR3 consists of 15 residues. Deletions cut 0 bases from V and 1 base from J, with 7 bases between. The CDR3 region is CASSDSSGSYNEQFF. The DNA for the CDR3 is TGTGCCAGCAGTGACTCCAGCGGGTCCTACAATGAGCAGTTCTTC.

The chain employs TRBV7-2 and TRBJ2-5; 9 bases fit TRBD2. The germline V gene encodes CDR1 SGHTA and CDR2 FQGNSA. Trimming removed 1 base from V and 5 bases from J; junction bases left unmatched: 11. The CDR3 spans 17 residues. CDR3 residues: CASSLVGAGGMGETQYF. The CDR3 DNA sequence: TGTGCCAGCAGCTTAGTGGGAGCGGGGGGAATGGGGGAGACCCAGTACTTC.

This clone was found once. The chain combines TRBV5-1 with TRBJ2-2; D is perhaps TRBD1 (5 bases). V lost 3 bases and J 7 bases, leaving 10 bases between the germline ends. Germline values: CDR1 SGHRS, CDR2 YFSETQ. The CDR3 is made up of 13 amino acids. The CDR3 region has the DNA TGCGCCAGCAGCTCTCAGGGTGGCGGGGAGCTGTTTTTT. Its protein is CASSSQGGGELFF.

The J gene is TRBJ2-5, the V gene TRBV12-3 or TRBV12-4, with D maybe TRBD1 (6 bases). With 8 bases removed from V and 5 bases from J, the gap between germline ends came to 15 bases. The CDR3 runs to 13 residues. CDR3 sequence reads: CASGAGEWETQYF. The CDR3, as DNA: TGTGCCAGCGGAGCAGGGGAGTGGGAGACCCAGTACTTC.

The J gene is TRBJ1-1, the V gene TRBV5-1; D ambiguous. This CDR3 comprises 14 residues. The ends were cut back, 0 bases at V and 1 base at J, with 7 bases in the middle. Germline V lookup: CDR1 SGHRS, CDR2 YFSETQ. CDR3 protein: CASSLVTANTEAFF. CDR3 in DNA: TGCGCCAGCAGCTTGGTTACAGCGAACACTGAAGCTTTCTTT.

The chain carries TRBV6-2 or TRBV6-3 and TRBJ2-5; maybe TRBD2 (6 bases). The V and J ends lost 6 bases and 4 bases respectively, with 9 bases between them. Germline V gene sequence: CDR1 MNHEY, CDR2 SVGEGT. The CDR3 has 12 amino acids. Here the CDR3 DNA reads TGTGCCAGCAGCGGTAGCGGAGAGACCCAGTACTTC. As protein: CASSGSGETQYF.

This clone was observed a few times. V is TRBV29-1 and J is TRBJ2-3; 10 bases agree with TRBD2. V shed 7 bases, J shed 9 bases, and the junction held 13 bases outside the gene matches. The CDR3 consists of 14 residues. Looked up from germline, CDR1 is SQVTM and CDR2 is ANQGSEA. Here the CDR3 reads CSAVLAGPGSTQYF. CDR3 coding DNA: TGCAGCGCTGTACTAGCGGGGCCGGGCAGCACGCAGTATTTT.

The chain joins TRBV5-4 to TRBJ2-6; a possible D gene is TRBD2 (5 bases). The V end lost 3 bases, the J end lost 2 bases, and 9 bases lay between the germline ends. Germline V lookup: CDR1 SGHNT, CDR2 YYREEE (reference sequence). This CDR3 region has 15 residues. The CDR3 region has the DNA TGTGCCAGCAGCTGGCGGGTCACTGGGGCCAACGTCCTGACTTTC. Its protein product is CASSWRVTGANVLTF. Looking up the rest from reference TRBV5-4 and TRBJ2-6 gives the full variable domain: ETGVTQSPTHLIKTRGQQVTLRCSSQSGHNTVSWYQQALGQGPQFIFQYYREEENGRGNFPPRFSGLQFPNYSSELNVNALELDDSALYLCASSWRVTGANVLTFGAGSRLTVL.

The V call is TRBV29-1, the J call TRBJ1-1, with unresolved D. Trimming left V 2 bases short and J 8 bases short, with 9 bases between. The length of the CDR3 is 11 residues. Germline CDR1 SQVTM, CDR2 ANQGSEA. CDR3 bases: TGCAGCGTTGAACCGGCGGCGGAAGCTTTCTTT. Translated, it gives CSVEPAAEAFF.

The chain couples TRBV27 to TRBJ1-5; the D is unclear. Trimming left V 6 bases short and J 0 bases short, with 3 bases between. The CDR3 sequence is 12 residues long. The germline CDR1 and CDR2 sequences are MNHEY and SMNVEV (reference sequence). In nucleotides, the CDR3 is TGTGCCAGCAGCAATAGCAATCAGCCCCAGCATTTT. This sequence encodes CASSNSNQPQHF.

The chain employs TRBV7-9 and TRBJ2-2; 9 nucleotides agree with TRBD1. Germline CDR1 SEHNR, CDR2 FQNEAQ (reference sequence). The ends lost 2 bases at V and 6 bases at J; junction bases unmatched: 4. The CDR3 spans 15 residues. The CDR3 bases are TGTGCCAGCAGCTTATCACGACAGGGGGCCGGGGAGCTGTTTTTT. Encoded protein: CASSLSRQGAGELFF.

The CDR3: CASTPGEGSLTQYF. The CDR3 bases are TGTGCCAGCACCCCAGGGGAGGGTAGTTTGACCCAGTACTTC. The gene calls are TRBV28 and TRBJ2-5; possible D gene TRBD2, 7 bases. Between the trimmed V and J ends, which lost 7 bases and 7 bases, there was a span of 19 bases. The CDR3 has 14 amino acids. Per the germline V gene, CDR1 is MDHEN and CDR2 is SYDVKM.

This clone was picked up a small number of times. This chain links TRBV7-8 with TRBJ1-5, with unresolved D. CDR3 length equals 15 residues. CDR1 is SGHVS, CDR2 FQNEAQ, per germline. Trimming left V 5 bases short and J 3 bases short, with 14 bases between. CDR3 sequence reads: CASSPPAGPNQPQHF. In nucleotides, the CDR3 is TGTGCCAGCAGCCCACCAGCAGGTCCCAATCAGCCCCAGCATTTT.

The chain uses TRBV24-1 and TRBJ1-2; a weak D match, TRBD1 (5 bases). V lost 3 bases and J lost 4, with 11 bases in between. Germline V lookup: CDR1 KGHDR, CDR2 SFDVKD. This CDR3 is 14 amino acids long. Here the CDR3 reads CATSDPTGFYGYTF. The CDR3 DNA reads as TGTGCCACCAGTGATCCTACAGGCTTCTATGGCTACACCTTC.

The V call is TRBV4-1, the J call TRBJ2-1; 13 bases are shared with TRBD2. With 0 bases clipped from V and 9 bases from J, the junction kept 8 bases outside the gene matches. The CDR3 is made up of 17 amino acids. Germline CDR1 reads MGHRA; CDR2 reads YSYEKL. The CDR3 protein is CASSQERTSGRLGEQFF. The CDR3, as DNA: TGCGCCAGCAGCCAAGAACGGACTAGCGGGAGATTGGGTGAGCAGTTCTTC.

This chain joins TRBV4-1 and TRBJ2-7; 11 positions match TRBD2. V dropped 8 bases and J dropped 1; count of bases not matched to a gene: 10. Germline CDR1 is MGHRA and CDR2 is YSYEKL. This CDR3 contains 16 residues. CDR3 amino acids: CASGAITSGGSYEQYF. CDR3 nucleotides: TGCGCCAGCGGTGCTATAACTAGCGGGGGTTCCTACGAGCAGTACTTC.

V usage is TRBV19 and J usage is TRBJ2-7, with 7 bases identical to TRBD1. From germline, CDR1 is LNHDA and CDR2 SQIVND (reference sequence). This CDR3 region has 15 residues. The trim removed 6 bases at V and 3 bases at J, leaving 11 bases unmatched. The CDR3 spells CASSPGRGKVYEQYF. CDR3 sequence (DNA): TGTGCCAGTAGCCCGGGCAGGGGGAAGGTCTACGAGCAGTACTTC.

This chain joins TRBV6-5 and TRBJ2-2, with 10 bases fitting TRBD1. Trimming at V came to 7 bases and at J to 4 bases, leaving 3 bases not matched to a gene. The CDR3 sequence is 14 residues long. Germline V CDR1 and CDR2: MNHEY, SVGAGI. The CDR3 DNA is TGTGCCAGCATTCGGGACAGGGGCACCGGGGAGCTGTTTTTT. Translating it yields CASIRDRGTGELFF.

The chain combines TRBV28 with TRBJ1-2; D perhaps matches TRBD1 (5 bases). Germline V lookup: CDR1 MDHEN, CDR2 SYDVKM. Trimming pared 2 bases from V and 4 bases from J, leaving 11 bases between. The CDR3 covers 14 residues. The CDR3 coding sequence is TGTGCCAGCAGTTTAGCGGGGCAGTCCTATGGCTACACCTTC. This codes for CASSLAGQSYGYTF.